This T cell receptor beta chain originates from a study of sequential checkpoint blockade in melanoma. Overall study context: Both treatment sequences were followed by maintenance nivolumab. TCRbeta immunosequencing was performed on DNA from fewer than 95 pretreatment melanoma tumor samples.

To note about this clone: Its antigen is as yet unknown.

Germline CDR1 is MNHNS and CDR2 is SASEGT. The germline V and J ends were trimmed by 0 bases and 4 bases, with 4 bases remaining between them. The CDR3 extends over 13 amino acids. Treatment of the sample: randomized to nivolumab then ipilimumab (arm A) or the reverse (arm B). Some clones are missing from TCRdb's copy, which holds only in-frame ones; the method was immunoSEQ multiplex PCR. The sample lists 3,500 to 5,000 clones; about a quarter were seen once. General study findings and limits: Patients with week-13 increases in T-cell fraction and clonality benefited about 30 times more often.

This clonotype was obtained from a human donor with melanoma. The V and J genes are TRBV6-1 and TRBJ1-5; D remains unclear. The sample consisted of tumor tissue (inferred from file names), taken from a patient given nivolumab and ipilimumab in sequence. CDR3 region: CASSEAQNQPQHF. The CDR3 DNA reads TGTGCCAGCAGTGAAGCACAGAATCAGCCCCAGCATTTT.